There are many counts of the clone carrying this T cell receptor beta chain. As yet, its antigen is unknown. This sample was taken from a study of neurological immune-mediated disorders. TCRdb recomputed calls from the 5' RACE reads with MiXCR, one row per CDR3 protein. The sample carries tens of thousands of distinct CDR3 sequences, 2.5% to 3.5% recorded once. Study-level findings and limits: None of the CDR3 amino acid sequences of expanded clones were shared across subjects, and this suggested private repertoires in all groups.

Germline V gives CDR1 DFQATT, CDR2 SNEGSKA (reference sequence). The V and J ends lost 3 bases and 9 bases respectively, with 9 bases between them. The CDR3 is 11 amino acids. Sample: PBMCs. This chain uses TRBV20-1 with TRBJ2-1; D gene unclear. This receptor was obtained from a woman aged 50 to 60 with multiple sclerosis. DNA for the CDR3: TGCAGTGCTAGGAAAAATAGTGAGCAGTTCTTC. Translating it yields CSARKNSEQFF.